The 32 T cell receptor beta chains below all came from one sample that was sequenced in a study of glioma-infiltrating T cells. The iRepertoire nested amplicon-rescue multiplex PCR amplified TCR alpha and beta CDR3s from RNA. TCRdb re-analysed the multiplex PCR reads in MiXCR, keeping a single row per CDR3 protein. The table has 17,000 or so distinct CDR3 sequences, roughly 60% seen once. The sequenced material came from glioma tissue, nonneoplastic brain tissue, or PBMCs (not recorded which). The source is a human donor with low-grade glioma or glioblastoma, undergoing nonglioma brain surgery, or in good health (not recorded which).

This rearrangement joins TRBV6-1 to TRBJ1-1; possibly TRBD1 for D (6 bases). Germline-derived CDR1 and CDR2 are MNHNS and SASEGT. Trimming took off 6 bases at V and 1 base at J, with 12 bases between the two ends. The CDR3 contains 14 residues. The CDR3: CASRNDRRNTEAFF. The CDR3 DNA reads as TGTGCCAGCAGAAACGACAGGAGGAACACTGAAGCTTTCTTT.

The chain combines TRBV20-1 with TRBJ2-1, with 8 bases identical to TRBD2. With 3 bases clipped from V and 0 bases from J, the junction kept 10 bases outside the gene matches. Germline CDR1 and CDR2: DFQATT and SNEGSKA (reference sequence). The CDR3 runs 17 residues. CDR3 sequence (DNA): TGCAGTGCTAGTAGTAGCGGGGCCCAAATCTCCTACAATGAGCAGTTCTTC. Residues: CSASSSGAQISYNEQFF.

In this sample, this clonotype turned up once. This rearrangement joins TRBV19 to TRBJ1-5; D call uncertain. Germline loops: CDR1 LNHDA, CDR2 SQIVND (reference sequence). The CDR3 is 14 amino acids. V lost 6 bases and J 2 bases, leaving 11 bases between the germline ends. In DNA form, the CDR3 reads TGTGCCAGTAGAGTGACAAGTCGCAATCAGCCCCAGCATTTT. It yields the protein CASRVTSRNQPQHF.

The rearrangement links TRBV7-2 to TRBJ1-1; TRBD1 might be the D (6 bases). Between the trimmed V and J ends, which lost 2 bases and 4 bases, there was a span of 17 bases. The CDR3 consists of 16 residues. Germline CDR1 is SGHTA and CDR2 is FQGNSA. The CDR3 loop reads CASSLHSPQGSTEAFF. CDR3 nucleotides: TGTGCCAGCAGCTTACACTCTCCCCAGGGGAGCACTGAAGCTTTCTTT.

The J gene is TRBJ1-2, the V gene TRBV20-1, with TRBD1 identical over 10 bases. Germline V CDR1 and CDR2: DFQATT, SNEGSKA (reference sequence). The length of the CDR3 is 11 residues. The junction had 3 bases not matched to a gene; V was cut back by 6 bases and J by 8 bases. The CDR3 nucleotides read TGCAGTGCCGGACAGGGGGGAGGCTACACCTTC. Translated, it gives CSAGQGGGYTF.

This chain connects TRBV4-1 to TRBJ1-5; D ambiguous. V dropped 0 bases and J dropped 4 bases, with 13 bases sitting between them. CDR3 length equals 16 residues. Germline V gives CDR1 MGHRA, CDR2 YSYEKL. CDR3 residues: CASSQDRIAENQPQHF. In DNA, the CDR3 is TGCGCCAGCAGCCAAGATCGAATCGCGGAGAATCAGCCCCAGCATTTT.

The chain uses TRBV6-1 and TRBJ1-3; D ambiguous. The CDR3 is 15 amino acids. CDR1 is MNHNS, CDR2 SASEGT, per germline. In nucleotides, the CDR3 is TGTGCGACGTGCGTCTCCCAGTCTTCAGGAAACACCATATATTTT. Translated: CATCVSQSSGNTIYF.

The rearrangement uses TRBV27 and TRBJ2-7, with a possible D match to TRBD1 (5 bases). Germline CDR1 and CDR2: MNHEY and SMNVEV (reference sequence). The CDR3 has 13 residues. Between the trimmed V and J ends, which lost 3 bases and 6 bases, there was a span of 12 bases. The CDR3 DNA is TGTGCCAGCAGTTTTCCAGGGTGGGGCGAGCAGTACTTC. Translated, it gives CASSFPGWGEQYF.

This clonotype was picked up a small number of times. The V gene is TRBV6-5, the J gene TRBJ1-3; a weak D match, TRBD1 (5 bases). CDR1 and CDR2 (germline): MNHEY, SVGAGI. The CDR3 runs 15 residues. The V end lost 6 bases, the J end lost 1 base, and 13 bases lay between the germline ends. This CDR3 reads CASRNDRGSGNTIYF. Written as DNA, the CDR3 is TGTGCCAGCAGAAACGACAGAGGTTCTGGAAACACCATATATTTT.

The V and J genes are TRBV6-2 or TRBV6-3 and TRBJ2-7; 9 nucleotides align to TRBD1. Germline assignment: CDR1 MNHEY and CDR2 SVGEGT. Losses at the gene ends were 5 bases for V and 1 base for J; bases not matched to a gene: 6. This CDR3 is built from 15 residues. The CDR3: CASSIGTGLSYEQYF. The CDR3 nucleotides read TGTGCCAGCAGTATCGGGACAGGGTTGTCCTACGAGCAGTACTTC.

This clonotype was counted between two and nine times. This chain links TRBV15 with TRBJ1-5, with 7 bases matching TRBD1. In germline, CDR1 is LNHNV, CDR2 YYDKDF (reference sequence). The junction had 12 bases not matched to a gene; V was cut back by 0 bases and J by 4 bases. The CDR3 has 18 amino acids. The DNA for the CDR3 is TGTGCCACCAGCAGAGATTCCAATACAGGGGTGGGGAATCAGCCCCAGCATTTT. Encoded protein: CATSRDSNTGVGNQPQHF.

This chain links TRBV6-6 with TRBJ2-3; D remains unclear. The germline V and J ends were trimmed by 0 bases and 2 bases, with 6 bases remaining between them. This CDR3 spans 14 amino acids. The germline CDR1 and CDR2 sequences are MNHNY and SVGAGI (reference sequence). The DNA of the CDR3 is TGTGCCAGCAGTTACTCGTTGTTCACAGATACGCAGTATTTT. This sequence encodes CASSYSLFTDTQYF.

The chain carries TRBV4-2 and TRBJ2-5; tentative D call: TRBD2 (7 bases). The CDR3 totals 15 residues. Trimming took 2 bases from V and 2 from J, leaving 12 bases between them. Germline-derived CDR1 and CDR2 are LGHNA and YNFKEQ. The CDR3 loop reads CASSQSGGQQETQYF. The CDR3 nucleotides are TGTGCCAGCAGCCAATCGGGGGGACAACAAGAGACCCAGTACTTC.

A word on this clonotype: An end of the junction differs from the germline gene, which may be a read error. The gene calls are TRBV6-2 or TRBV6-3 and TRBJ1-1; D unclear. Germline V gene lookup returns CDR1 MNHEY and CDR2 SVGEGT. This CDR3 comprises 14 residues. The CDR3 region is CASRRGRPNTKAFF. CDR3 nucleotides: TGTGCCAGCAGGAGAGGCAGACCGAACACTAAAGCTTTCTTT.

For the CDR3, the DNA is TGTGCCAGCAGCTTCGATATCCAGAATGAGCAGTTCTTC. Its protein product is CASSFDIQNEQFF. The chain couples TRBV7-2 to TRBJ2-7; no clear D. The DNA end lines up better with TRBJ2-1; the J call may be wrong. The CDR3 runs 13 residues. Germline V gene sequence: CDR1 SGHTA, CDR2 FQGNSA.

CDR3: CSVTPEGRTDTQYF. CDR3 nucleotides: TGCAGTGTCACCCCGGAGGGCCGGACAGATACGCAGTATTTT. The chain recombines TRBV20-1 with TRBJ2-3, with D tentatively TRBD2 (6 bases). Germline V CDR1 and CDR2: DFQATT, SNEGSKA (reference sequence). This CDR3 comprises 14 residues. V dropped 7 bases and J dropped 3 bases, with 17 bases sitting between them.

The CDR3 is CASSGDRFNQPQHF. The CDR3 DNA follows: TGTGCCAGCAGTGGGGACAGGTTCAATCAGCCCCAGCATTTT. The chain carries TRBV27 and TRBJ1-5, with 8 bases aligning to TRBD1. V shed 5 bases and J 3 bases; nucleotides not matched to a gene: 3. Germline V gene data show CDR1 as MNHEY and CDR2 as SMNVEV (reference sequence). The CDR3 covers 14 residues.

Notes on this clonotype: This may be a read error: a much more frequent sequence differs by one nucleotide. CDR3 residues: CASKSQFGQRSGNTIYF. CDR3 bases: TGTGCCAGCAAGTCGCAGTTTGGACAGAGGTCTGGAAACACCATATATTTT. This sequence joins TRBV7-6 and TRBJ1-3, with a possible D match to TRBD1 (6 bases). Germline lookup yields CDR1 SGHVS and CDR2 FNYEAQ. The CDR3 is 17 residues long. V gave up 7 bases and J gave up 1 base, with 20 bases separating them.

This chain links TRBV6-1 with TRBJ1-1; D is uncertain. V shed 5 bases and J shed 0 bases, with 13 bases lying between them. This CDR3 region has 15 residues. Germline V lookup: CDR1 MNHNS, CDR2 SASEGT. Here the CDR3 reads CASSPRSGMNTEAFF. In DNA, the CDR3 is TGTGCCAGCAGTCCTCGTTCGGGGATGAACACTGAAGCTTTCTTT.

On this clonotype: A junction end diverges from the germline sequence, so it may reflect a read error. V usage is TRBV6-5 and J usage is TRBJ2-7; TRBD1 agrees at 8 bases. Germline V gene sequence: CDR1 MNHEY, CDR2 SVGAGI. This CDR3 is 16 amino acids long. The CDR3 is CASSYWTGHFPYELYF. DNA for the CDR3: TGTGCCAGCAGTTACTGGACAGGGCACTTCCCCTACGAGCTGTACTTC.

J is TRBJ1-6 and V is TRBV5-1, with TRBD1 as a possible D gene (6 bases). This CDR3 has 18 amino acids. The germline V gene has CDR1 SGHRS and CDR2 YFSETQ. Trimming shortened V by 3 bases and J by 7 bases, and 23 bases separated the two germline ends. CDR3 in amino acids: CASSSEFEQRDKNSPLHF. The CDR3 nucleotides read TGCGCCAGCAGCTCGGAATTCGAACAGCGGGACAAGAATTCACCCCTCCACTTT.

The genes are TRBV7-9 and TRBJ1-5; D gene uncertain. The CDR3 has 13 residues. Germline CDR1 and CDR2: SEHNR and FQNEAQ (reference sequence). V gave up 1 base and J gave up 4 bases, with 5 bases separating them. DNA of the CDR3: TGTGCCAGCAGCTTAGTGGCGAATCAGCCCCAGCATTTT. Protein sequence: CASSLVANQPQHF.

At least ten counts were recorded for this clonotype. CDR3 residues: CASSQDRGTGEQYF. CDR3 DNA sequence: TGTGCCAGCAGCCAGGACAGGGGGACTGGAGAGCAGTACTTC. The chain uses TRBV7-3 and TRBJ2-7, with 10 bases aligning to TRBD1. Trimming at V came to 5 bases and at J to 7 bases, leaving 8 bases not matched to a gene. This CDR3 region has 14 residues. The germline V gene encodes CDR1 SGHTA and CDR2 FQGTGA.

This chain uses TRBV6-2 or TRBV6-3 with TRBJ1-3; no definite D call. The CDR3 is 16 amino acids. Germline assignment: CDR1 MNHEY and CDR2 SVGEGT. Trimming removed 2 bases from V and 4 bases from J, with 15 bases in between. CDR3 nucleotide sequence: TGTGCCAGCAGTTACGGGATCGGATCCATAGGAAACACCATATATTTT. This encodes CASSYGIGSIGNTIYF.

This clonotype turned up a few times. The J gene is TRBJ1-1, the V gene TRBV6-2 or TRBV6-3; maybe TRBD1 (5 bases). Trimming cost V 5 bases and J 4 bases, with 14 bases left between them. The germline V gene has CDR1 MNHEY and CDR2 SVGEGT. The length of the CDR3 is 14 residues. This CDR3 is CASSRQFEGTEAFF. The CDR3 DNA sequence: TGTGCCAGCAGTCGACAGTTTGAGGGCACTGAAGCTTTCTTT.

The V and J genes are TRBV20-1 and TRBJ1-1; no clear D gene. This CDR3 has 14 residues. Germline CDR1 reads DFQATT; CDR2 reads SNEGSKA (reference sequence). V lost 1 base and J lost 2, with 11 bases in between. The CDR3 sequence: CSARVPGINTEAFF. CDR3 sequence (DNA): TGCAGTGCTAGAGTGCCAGGTATCAACACTGAAGCTTTCTTT.

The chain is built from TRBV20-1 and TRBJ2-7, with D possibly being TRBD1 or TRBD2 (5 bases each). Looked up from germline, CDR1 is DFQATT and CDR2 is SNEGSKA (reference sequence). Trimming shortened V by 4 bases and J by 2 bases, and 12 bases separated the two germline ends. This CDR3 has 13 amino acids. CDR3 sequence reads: CSATGTSAYEQYF. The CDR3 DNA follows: TGCAGTGCTACCGGGACGTCGGCCTACGAGCAGTACTTC.

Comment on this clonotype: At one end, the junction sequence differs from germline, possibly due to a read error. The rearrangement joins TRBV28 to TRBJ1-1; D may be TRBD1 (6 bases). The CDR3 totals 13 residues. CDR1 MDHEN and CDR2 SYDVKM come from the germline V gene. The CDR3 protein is CASSFIGDTGAFF. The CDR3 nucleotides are TGTGCCAGCAGTTTCATCGGGGACACTGGAGCTTTCTTT.

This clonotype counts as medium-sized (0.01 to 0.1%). CDR3 amino acids: CASSWDTPTGELFF. CDR3 nucleotides: TGTGCCAGCAGTTGGGACACTCCCACCGGGGAGCTGTTTTTT. The chain carries TRBV6-2 or TRBV6-3 and TRBJ2-2, with D possibly TRBD1 on 6 matching bases. The germline V gene has CDR1 MNHEY and CDR2 SVGEGT. V lost 4 bases and J 4 bases, leaving 10 bases between the germline ends. This CDR3 contains 14 residues.

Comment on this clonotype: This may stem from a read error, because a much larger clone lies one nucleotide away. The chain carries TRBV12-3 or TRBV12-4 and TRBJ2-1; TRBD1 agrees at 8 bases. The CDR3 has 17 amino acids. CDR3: CASSFPPDRGHYNEKFF. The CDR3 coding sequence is TGTGCCAGCAGTTTCCCCCCAGACAGGGGCCACTACAATGAGAAGTTCTTC.

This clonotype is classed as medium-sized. This chain's CDR3 is CATSRLVWTEAFF. The CDR3 region has the DNA TGTGCCACCAGCAGATTAGTATGGACTGAAGCTTTCTTT. This sequence joins TRBV15 and TRBJ1-1; D uncertain. The CDR3 has 13 residues. Between the trimmed V and J ends, which lost 2 bases and 5 bases, there was a span of 9 bases. Germline V gene data show CDR1 as LNHNV and CDR2 as YYDKDF (reference sequence).

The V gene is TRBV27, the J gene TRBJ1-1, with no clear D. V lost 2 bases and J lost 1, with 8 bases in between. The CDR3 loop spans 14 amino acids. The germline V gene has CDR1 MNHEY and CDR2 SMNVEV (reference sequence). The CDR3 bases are TGTGCCAGCAGTTTAATAGCAGGGAACACTGAAGCTTTCTTT. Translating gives CASSLIAGNTEAFF.